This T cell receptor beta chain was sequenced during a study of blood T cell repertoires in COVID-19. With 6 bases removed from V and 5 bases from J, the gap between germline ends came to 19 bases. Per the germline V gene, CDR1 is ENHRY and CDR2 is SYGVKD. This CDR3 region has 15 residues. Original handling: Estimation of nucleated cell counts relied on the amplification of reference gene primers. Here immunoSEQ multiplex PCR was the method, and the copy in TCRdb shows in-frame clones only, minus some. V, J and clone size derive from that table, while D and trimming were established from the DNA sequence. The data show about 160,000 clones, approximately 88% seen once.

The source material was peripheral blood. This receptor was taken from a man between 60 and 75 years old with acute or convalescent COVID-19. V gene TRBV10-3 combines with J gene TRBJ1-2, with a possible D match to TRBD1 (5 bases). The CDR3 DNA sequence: TGTGCCATCAGGGGGGGAAGCGCTATTCCATATGGCTACACCTTC. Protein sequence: CAIRGGSAIPYGYTF.